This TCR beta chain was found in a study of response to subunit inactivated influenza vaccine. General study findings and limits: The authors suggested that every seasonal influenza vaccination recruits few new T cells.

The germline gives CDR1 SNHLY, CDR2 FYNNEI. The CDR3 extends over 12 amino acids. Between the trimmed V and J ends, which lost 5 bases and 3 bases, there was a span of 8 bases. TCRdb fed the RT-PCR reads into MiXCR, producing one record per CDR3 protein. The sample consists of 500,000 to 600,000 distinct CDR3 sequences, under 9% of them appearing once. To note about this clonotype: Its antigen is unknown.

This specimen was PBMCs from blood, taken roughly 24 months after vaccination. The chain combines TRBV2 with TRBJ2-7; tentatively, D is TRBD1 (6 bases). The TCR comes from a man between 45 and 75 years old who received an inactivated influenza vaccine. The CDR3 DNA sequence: TGTGCCAGCAGTCACAGGGACTACGAGCAGTACTTC. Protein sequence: CASSHRDYEQYF.